This record covers a single T cell receptor beta chain. Its target is not known. This sample was included in a study of blood T cells in healthy people across ages. General study points: The diversity estimates, figures obtained from one million T cells, were considered underestimates. Age brought a roughly linear fall in TCR beta diversity measured per million T cells.

Then a second PCR, running roughly 7 to 11 cycles, was carried out with a sample-barcoded 5' primer and a J-beta primer mix. MiXCR, applied by TCRdb to the 5' RACE reads, yields one record per CDR3 protein. The table records roughly 2 million distinct CDR3 sequences, just under 50% of them present only once. This TCR was recovered from a middle-aged woman in good health. Sequenced: blood.

DNA of the CDR3: TGCAGCGTTGATAGGACAGGGGAGTCCTATGGCTACACCTTC. Protein product: CSVDRTGESYGYTF. This sequence joins TRBV29-1 and TRBJ1-2, with 9 bases fitting TRBD1. V was pared by 3 bases and J by 4 bases, with 6 bases of the junction left unmatched. Germline V lookup: CDR1 SQVTM, CDR2 ANQGSEA. CDR3 length: 14 amino acids.